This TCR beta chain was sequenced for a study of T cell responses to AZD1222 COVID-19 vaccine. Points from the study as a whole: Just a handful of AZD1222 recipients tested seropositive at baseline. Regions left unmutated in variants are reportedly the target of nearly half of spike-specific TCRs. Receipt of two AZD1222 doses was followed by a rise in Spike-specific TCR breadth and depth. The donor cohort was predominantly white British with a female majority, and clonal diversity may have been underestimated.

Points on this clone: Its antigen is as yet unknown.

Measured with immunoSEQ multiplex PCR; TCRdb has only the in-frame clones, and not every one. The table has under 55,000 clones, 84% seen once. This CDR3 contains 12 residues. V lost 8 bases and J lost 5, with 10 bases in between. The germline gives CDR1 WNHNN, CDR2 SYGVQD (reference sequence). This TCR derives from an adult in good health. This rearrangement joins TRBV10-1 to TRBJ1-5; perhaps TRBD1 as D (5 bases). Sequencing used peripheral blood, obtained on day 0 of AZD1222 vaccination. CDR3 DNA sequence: TGCGCCAGCGGTCAGGGCGATCAGCCCCAGCATTTT. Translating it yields CASGQGDQPQHF.